The clone carrying this T cell receptor (beta chain) showed up just a few times. These data belong to a study of cytomegalovirus exposure and HLA in healthy donors. The study ran its PCR with 60 Vbeta and 13 Jbeta primers. Data came from immunoSEQ multiplex PCR; TCRdb stores just in-frame clones and leaves some out. This table holds 150,000 to 200,000 clones, about 10% found once. The V segment lost 2 bases and the J segment 5 bases; nucleotides outside the gene matches: 8. This CDR3 comprises 16 residues. The germline CDR1 and CDR2 sequences are WNHNN and SYGVQD (reference sequence). Donors sampled were nominally healthy, though unrecorded immune exposures were likely.

The chain couples TRBV10-1 to TRBJ2-3, with 9 bases identical to TRBD2. Specimen: PBMCs. The receptor's source is a woman aged 25-40 years in good health and CMV-seropositive. CDR3: CASSERLADPLDTQYF. CDR3 nucleotides: TGCGCCAGCAGTGAGAGACTAGCGGACCCGCTAGATACGCAGTATTTT.